The rows below give T cell receptor beta chains drawn from one sample of a study of radiation and T cells in renal cell carcinoma. Sequencing used immunoSEQ multiplex PCR; TCRdb keeps in-frame clones, though not all of them. The sample yields more than 15,000 clones, about 50% seen once. This specimen consisted of tumor tissue, obtained from a patient whose treatment included radiotherapy and nephrectomy. These receptors originate from a man aged 50-59 years with renal cell carcinoma. CDR3s include the opening cysteine and the closing phenylalanine or tryptophan. Each record gives: clone size, V gene, D gene, J gene, CDR3 protein, CDR3 DNA. A D gene is named only where the DNA matches it firmly. Clone size is stated in some rows and not others, as once, few, many or a class when expanded.

-	TRBV7-2	-	TRBJ2-1	CASSPLGGGIYEQFF	TGTGCCAGCAGCCCCCTGGGGGGGGGCATCTATGAGCAGTTCTTC
-	TRBV5-1	TRBD1	TRBJ2-7	CASREGQGAYEQYF	TGCGCCAGCAGAGAGGGACAGGGCGCCTACGAGCAGTACTTC
-	TRBV29-1	TRBD1	TRBJ2-7	CSFVQGAGEQYF	TGCAGCTTCGTACAGGGGGCTGGGGAGCAGTACTTC
-	TRBV10-3	-	TRBJ1-3	CAIGIRGSSGNTIYF	TGTGCCATCGGGATAAGGGGTTCATCTGGAAACACCATATATTTT
-	TRBV29-1	-	TRBJ2-5	CSVDSPLYETQYF	TGCAGCGTTGATTCTCCCCTCTACGAGACCCAGTACTTC
medium-sized	TRBV11-2	-	TRBJ2-2	CASSLVRNTGELFF	TGTGCCAGCAGCTTGGTCCGGAACACCGGGGAGCTGTTTTTT
-	TRBV6-5	-	TRBJ2-7	CASSFRGKSYEQYF	TGTGCCAGCAGTTTTAGGGGCAAATCCTACGAGCAGTACTTC
-	TRBV6-1	TRBD1	TRBJ2-7	CASSEVTGDSEQYF	TGTGCCAGCAGTGAAGTGACAGGGGATAGCGAGCAGTACTTC
-	TRBV4-2	-	TRBJ2-7	CASSQGHLLQDSYEQYF	TGTGCCAGCAGCCAAGGCCACCTCTTACAGGACTCCTACGAGCAGTACTTC
-	TRBV9	TRBD2	TRBJ2-2	CASTTSWLAGSTGELFF	TGTGCCAGCACCACATCTTGGCTAGCGGGATCCACCGGGGAGCTGTTTTTT
-	TRBV30	-	TRBJ2-5	CAWSGGAETQYF	TGTGCCTGGAGTGGGGGGGCTGAGACCCAGTACTTC
once	TRBV6-6	TRBD2	TRBJ2-7	CASKGGGSYEQYF	TGTGCCAGCAAGGGCGGGGGCTCCTACGAGCAGTACTTC
many	TRBV7-8	-	TRBJ1-2	CASSPSAYGYTF	TGTGCCAGCAGCCCATCCGCCTATGGCTACACCTTC
few	TRBV6-5	TRBD1	TRBJ2-7	CASSLTGTGSKQYF	TGTGCCAGCAGTCTCACCGGGACAGGGAGTAAGCAGTACTTC
-	TRBV11-3	-	TRBJ2-6	CASSAAGAGANVLTF	TGTGCCAGCAGCGCCGCAGGGGCCGGGGCCAACGTCCTGACTTTC
-	TRBV6-1	TRBD2	TRBJ2-1	CASSGLAGGGDEQFF	TGTGCCAGCAGTGGACTAGCGGGGGGAGGGGATGAGCAGTTCTTC
few	TRBV14	-	TRBJ1-2	CASSHLDRDPYGYTF	TGTGCCAGCAGCCATCTGGACCGAGATCCTTATGGCTACACCTTC